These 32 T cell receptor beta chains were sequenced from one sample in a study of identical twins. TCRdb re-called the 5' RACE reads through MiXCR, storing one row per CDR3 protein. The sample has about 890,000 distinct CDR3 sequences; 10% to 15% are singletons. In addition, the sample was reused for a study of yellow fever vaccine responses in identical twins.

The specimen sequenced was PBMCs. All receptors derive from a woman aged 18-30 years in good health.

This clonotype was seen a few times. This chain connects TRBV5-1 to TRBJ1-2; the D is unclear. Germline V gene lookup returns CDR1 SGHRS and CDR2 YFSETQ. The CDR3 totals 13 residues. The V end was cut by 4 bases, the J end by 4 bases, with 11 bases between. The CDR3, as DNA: TGCGCCAGCAGCACTGGTGTTGGCTATGGCTACACCTTC. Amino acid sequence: CASSTGVGYGYTF.

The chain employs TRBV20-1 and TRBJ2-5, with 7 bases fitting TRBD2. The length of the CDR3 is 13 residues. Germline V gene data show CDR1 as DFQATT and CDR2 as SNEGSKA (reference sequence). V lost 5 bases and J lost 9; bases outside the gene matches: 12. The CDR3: CSAARTRDGAQYF. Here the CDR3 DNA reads TGCAGTGCTGCTCGGACTAGGGACGGGGCCCAGTACTTC.

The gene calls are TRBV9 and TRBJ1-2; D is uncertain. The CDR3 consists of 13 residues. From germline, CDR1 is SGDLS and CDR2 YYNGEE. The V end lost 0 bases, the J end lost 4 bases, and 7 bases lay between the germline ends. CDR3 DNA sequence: TGTGCCAGCAGCGTAGCGGAGATCTATGGCTACACCTTC. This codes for CASSVAEIYGYTF.

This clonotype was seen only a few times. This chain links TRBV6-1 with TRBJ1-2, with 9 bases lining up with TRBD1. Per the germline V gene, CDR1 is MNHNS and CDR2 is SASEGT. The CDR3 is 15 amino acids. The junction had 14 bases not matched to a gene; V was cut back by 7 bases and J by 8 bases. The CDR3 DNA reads TGTGCCAGCACCTACGGTGGGGACAGGGAGAAGGGCTACACCTTC. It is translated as CASTYGGDREKGYTF.

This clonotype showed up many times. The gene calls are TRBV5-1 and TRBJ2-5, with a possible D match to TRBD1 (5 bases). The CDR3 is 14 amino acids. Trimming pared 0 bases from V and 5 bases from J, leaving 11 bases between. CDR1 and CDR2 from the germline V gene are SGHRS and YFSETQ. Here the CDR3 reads CASSLEQGSETQYF. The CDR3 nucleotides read TGCGCCAGCAGCTTGGAGCAGGGATCGGAGACCCAGTACTTC.

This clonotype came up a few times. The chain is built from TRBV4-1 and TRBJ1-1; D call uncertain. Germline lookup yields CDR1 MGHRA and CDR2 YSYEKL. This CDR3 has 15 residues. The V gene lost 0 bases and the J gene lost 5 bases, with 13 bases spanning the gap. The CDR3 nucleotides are TGCGCCAGCAGCCAAGACGGGTGGGAGAGGACTGAAGCTTTCTTT. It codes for CASSQDGWERTEAFF.

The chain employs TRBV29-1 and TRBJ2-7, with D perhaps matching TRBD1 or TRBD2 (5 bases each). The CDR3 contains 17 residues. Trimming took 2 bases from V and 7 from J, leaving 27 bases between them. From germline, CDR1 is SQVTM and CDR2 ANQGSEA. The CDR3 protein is CSVEQSRTGHLRLEQYV. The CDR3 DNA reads TGCAGCGTTGAACAGTCACGGACGGGGCATCTACGGTTAGAGCAGTACGTC.

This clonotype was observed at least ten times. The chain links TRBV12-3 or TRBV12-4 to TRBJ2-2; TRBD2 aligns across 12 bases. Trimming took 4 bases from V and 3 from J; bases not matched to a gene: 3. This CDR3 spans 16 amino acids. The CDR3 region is CASSSGTSGYTGELFF. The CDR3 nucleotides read TGTGCCAGCAGTTCCGGGACTAGCGGGTACACCGGGGAGCTGTTTTTT.

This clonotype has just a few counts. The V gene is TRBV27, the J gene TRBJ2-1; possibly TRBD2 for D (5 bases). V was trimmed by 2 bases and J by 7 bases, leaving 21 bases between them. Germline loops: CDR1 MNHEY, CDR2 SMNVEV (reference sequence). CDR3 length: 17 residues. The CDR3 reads CASSLGPVRSGNNEQFF. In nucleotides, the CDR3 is TGTGCCAGCAGTTTAGGTCCGGTCAGGAGCGGCAATAATGAGCAGTTCTTC.

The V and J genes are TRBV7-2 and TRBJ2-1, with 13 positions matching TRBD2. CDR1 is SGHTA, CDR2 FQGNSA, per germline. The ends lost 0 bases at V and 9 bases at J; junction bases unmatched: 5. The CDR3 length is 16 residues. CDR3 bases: TGTGCCAGCAGCTTAGCACTAGCGGGGGGGCCGTTTGAGCAGTTCTTC. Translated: CASSLALAGGPFEQFF. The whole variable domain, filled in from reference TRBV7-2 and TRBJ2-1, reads GAGVSQSPSNKVTEKGKDVELRCDPISGHTALYWYRQSLGQGLEFLIYFQGNSAPDKSGLPSDRFSAERTGGSVSTLTIQRTQQEDSAVYLCASSLALAGGPFEQFFGPGTRLTVL.

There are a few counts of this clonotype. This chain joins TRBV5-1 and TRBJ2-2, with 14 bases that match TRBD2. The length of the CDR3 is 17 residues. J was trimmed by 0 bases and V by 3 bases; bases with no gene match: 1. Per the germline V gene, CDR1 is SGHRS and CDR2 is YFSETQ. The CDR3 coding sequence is TGCGCCAGCAGCTGGACTAGCGGGGGGCCGAACACCGGGGAGCTGTTTTTT. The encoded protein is CASSWTSGGPNTGELFF. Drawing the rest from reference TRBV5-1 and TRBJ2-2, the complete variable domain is KAGVTQTPRYLIKTRGQQVTLSCSPISGHRSVSWYQQTPGQGLQFLFEYFSETQRNKGNFPGRFSGRQFSNSRSEMNVSTLELGDSALYLCASSWTSGGPNTGELFFGEGSRLTVL.

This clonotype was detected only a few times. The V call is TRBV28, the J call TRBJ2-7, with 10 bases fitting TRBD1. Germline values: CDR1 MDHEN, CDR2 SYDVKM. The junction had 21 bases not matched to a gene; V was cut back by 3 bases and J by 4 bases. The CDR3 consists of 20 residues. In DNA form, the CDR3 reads TGTGCCAGCAGTTTCACGGGGCTTGCGGAGTGGGACAGGGGAAAATACGAGCAGTACTTC. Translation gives CASSFTGLAEWDRGKYEQYF.

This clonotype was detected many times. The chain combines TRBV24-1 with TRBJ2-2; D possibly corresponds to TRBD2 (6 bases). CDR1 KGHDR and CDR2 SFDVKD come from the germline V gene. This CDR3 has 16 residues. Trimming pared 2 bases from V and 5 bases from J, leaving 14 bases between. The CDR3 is CATSDSRGFRTGELFF. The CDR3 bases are TGTGCCACCAGTGATTCCCGGGGGTTTAGGACCGGGGAGCTGTTTTTT.

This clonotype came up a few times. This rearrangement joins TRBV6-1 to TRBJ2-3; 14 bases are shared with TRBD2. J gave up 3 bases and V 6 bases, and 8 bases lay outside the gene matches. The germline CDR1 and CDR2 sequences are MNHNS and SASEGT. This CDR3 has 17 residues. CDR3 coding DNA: TGTGCCAGCAGGCCCGAGGGACTAGCGGGAGTGACAGATACGCAGTATTTT. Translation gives CASRPEGLAGVTDTQYF.

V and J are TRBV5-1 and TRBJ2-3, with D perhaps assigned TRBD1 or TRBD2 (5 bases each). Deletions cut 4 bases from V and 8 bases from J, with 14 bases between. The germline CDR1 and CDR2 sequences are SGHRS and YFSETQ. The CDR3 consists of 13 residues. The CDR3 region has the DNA TGCGCCAGCAGCGGGGGATTCGAGGGTACGCAGTATTTT. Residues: CASSGGFEGTQYF.

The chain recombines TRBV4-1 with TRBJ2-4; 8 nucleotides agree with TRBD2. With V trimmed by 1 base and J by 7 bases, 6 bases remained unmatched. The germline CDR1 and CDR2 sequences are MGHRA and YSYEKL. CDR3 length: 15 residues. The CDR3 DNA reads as TGCGCCAGCAGCCAAGGTTGGCGGGGGGTCAACATTCAGTACTTC. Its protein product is CASSQGWRGVNIQYF.

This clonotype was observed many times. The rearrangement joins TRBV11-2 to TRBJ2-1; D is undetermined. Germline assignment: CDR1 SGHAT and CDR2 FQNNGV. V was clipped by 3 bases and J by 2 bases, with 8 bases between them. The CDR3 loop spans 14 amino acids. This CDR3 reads CASSFVETYNEQFF. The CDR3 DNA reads TGTGCCAGCAGCTTTGTAGAAACCTACAATGAGCAGTTCTTC.

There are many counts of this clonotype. The CDR3 sequence: CATQPWGSNEQFF. Written as DNA, the CDR3 is TGTGCCACTCAGCCATGGGGAAGTAATGAGCAGTTCTTC. V is TRBV24-1 and J is TRBJ2-1; D is undetermined. V dropped 10 bases and J dropped 7 bases, with 16 bases sitting between them. This CDR3 contains 13 residues. In germline, CDR1 is KGHDR, CDR2 SFDVKD.

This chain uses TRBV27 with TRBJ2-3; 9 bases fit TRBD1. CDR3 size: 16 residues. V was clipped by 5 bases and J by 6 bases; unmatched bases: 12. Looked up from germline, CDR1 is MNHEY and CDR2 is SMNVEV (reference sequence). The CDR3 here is CASSILPGQGLDTQYF. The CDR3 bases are TGTGCCAGCAGTATTCTTCCGGGACAGGGTTTGGATACGCAGTATTTT.

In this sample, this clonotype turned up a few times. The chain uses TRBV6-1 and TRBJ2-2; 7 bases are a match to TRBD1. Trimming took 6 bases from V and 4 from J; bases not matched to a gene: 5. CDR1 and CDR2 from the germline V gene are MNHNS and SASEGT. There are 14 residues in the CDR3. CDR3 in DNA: TGTGCCAGCAGACCTGACAGGGCCACCGGGGAGCTGTTTTTT. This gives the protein CASRPDRATGELFF.

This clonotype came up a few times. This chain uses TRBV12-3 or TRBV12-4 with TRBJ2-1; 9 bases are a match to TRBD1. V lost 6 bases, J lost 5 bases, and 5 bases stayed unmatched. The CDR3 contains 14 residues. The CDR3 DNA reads TGTGCCAGCAGGTCGACAGGGGGAGACAATGAGCAGTTCTTC. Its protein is CASRSTGGDNEQFF.

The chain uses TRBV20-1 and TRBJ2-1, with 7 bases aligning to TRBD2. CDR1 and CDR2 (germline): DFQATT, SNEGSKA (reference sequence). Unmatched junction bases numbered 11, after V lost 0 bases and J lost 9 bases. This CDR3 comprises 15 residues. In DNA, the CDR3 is TGCAGTGCTAGAGATCTATTAGCGGGCTTAGGTGAGCAGTTCTTC. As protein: CSARDLLAGLGEQFF.

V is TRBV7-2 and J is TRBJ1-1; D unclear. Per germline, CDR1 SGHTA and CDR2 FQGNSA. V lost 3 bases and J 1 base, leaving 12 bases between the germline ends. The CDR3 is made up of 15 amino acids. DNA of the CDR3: TGTGCCAGCAGCTTTACTATTAGGGAGAACACTGAAGCTTTCTTT. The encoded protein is CASSFTIRENTEAFF.

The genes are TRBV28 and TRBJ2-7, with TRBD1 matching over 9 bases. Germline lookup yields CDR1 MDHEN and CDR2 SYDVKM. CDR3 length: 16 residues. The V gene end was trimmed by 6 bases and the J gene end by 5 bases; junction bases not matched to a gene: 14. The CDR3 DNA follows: TGTGCCAGCAGCTCGGCACTCCGGGACAGGGACGACGAGCAGTACTTC. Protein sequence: CASSSALRDRDDEQYF.

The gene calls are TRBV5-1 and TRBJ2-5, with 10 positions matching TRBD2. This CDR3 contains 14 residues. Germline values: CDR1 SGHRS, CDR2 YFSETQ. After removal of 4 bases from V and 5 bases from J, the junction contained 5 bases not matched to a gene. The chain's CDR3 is CASSALAGAETQYF. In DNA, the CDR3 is TGCGCCAGCAGCGCCCTAGCGGGGGCGGAGACCCAGTACTTC.

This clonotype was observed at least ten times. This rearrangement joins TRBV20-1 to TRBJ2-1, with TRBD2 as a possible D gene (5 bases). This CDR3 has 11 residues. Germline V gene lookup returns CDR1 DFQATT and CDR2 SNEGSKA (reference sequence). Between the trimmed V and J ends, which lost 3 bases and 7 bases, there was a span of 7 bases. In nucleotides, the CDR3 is TGCAGTGCTAGGGAGGTGAATGAGCAGTTCTTC. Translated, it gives CSAREVNEQFF.

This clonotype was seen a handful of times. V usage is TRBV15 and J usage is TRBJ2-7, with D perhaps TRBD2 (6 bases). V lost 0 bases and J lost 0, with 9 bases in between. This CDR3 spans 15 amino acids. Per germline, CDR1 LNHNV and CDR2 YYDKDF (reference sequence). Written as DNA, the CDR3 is TGTGCCACCAGCAGAGATCAGCGGGTCTCCTACGAGCAGTACTTC. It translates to CATSRDQRVSYEQYF.

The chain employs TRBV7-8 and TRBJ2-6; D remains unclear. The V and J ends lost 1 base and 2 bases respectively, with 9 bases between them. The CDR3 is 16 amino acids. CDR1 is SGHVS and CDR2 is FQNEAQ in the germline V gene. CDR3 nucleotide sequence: TGTGCCAGCAGCTTAGTAACGGGTGCTGGGGCCAACGTCCTGACTTTC. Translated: CASSLVTGAGANVLTF. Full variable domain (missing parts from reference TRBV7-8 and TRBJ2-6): GAGVSQSPRYKVAKRGQDVALRCDPISGHVSLFWYQQALGQGPEFLTYFQNEAQLDKSGLPSDRFFAERPEGSVSTLKIQRTQQEDSAVYLCASSLVTGAGANVLTFGAGSRLTVL.

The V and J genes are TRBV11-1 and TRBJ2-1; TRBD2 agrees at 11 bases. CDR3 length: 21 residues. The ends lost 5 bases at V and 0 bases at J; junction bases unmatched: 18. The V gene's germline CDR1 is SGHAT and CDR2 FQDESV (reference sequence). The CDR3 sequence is CASSPKGGTSGPHFSYNEQFF. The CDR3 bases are TGTGCCAGCAGCCCAAAGGGGGGGACTAGCGGCCCACATTTCTCCTACAATGAGCAGTTCTTC.

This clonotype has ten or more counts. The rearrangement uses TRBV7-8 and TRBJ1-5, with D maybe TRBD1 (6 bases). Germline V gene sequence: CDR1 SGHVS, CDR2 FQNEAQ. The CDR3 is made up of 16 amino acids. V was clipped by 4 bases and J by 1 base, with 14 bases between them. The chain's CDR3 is CASSSLWGRSNQPQHF. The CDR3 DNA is TGTGCCAGCAGCTCTCTCTGGGGGCGAAGCAATCAGCCCCAGCATTTT.

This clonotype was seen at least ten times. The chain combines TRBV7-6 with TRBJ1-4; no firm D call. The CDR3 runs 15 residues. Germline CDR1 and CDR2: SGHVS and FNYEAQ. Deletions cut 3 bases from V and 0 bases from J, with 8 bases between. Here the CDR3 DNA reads TGTGCCAGCAGCTTTCGGAGTTCAACTAATGAAAAACTGTTTTTT. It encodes CASSFRSSTNEKLFF.

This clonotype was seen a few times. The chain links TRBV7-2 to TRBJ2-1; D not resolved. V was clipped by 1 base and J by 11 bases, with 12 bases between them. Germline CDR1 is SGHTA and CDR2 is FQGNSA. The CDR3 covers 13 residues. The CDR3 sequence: CASSLELLRKQFF. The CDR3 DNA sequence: TGTGCCAGCAGCTTAGAACTCTTAAGAAAGCAGTTCTTC.